The clone carrying this TCR beta chain was found once. This entry belongs to a study of T cell changes during pregnancy in multiple sclerosis. The germline V gene has CDR1 SGHRS and CDR2 YFSETQ. The V end was cut by 5 bases, the J end by 1 base, with 9 bases between. CDR3 length equals 13 residues. Assay: immunoSEQ multiplex PCR; the TCRdb copy retains only in-frame clones and omits some. Of roughly 39,000 clones in the sample, roughly 93% were seen once. This specimen consisted of CD4+ T cells from peripheral blood mononuclear cells, obtained before pregnancy. The V and J genes are TRBV5-1 and TRBJ1-1; D perhaps matches TRBD1 (5 bases). The TCR sequence derives from a female donor with multiple sclerosis, enrolled in a pregnancy study. The CDR3 reads CASRLQANTEAFF. CDR3 sequence (DNA): TGCGCCAGCAGGTTACAGGCGAACACTGAAGCTTTCTTT. Looking up the rest from reference TRBV5-1 and TRBJ1-1 gives the full variable domain: KAGVTQTPRYLIKTRGQQVTLSCSPISGHRSVSWYQQTPGQGLQFLFEYFSETQRNKGNFPGRFSGRQFSNSRSEMNVSTLELGDSALYLCASRLQANTEAFFGQGTRLTVV.